This T cell receptor (beta chain) emerged from a study of T cell repertoires in ileal Crohn's disease. Broader study findings: Compared with CD4 T cells, sorted CD8 cells carried more expanded clones. Compared with non-smokers, active smokers at surgery showed more clonal expansions.

In the case of this clone: Antigen: not known.

This table comes from immunoSEQ multiplex PCR, and its TCRdb copy is limited to in-frame clones, with some not included. The table includes 15,000 or so clones, over 80% detected once. The length of the CDR3 is 15 residues. The V end lost 1 base, the J end lost 4 bases, and 14 bases lay between the germline ends. Germline assignment: CDR1 LNHNV and CDR2 YYDKDF (reference sequence). The chain is built from TRBV15 and TRBJ2-7; TRBD2 is a possible D gene (7 bases). Sequences were obtained from ileal tissue. The clonotype was recovered from an adult with Crohn's disease. This CDR3 is CATSRAGGNVYEQYF. The CDR3, as DNA: TGTGCCACCAGCAGAGCGGGGGGCAACGTATACGAGCAGTACTTC.